This TCR beta chain was profiled in a study of Ad26.COV2.S vaccination and SARS-CoV-2 variants (dated by TCRdb to the early 2020s). Broadly, across the study: Donors in the vaccine arm were drawn from COV1001, a phase I-IIa trial of Ad26.COV2.S in healthy adults that was multicentre, randomized, double-blind and placebo-controlled. A total of 32 samples were included in the TCR-sequenced set, comprising 19 Ad26.COV2.S vaccine recipients, 5 placebo recipients and 8 SARS-CoV-2 convalescent individuals. Dosing of Ad26.COV2.S was intramuscular, at either 5x10^10 or 1x10^11 viral particles, delivered as one shot or as two shots spaced 56 days apart. The specificity and breadth of SARS-CoV-2-reactive T cell receptors after Ad26.COV2.S vaccination were assessed by TCRbeta repertoire sequencing. Investigators remained blinded to trial group allocation during experiments and outcome assessment. Trial participants were randomized into five groups of five, in which low-dose or high-dose Ad26.COV2.S was given once or twice, or placebo was given on both occasions.

Concerning this clone itself: Its antigen is still unknown. The sample holds no much larger clone one base away, and base qualities are not on file.

The immunoSEQ Assay was the method used to sequence TCRbeta CDR3 regions. After extraction, genomic DNA underwent amplification by bias-controlled multiplex PCR, followed by high-throughput sequencing. Per the authors' processing: To quantify the absolute abundance of every unique TCRbeta CDR3 region, sequences were collapsed and filtered. T cell fraction was estimated by normalizing TCRbeta template counts to usable DNA, which was measured by amplifying reference genes present in all nucleated cells. Repertoire TCRs were annotated as SARS-CoV-2-specific when V gene, CDR3 amino acid sequence and J gene were exactly matched to a known reactive TCR set. The reference SARS-CoV-2 TCR set was obtained from MIRA and was filtered for enrichment in COVID-19-positive ImmuneCODE repertoires, whereby public or cross-reactive TCRs were removed. Using the MIRA antigens, annotated TCRs were further analysed by specific ORF or by position within an ORF. Breadth was defined as the number of annotated unique rearrangements divided by the total number of unique productive rearrangements, and depth was defined as the summed frequency of the annotated unique rearrangements. Two-sided Wilcoxon rank-sum tests were used to compare TCR breadth between groups. TCRdb took this table from immuneACCESS and kept in-frame rearrangements with V and J called. Such tables lack part of the clones; where checked against another copy, unresolved V genes explain under half of the gap, and the rest is unexplained. V and J calls and clone size are copied from that table; D and trimming were computed from the DNA. The sample data list 440,000 or so clones, and 89% of these were observed just once. The ten largest make up under 2% of the sample.

Points the paper makes about the study in general: The study was not powered for comparison of responses between vaccine doses or regimens. Higher spike-specific TCR breadth was observed in Ad26.COV2.S recipients than in placebo recipients (P = 0.0014). Substantial breadth of spike-specific CD8+ and CD4+ T cell responses was reported after vaccination. Vaccine and placebo recipients had similar non-spike TCR breadth, a finding consistent with the vaccine containing only spike. According to the authors, total T cell responses may have been underestimated by the TCR breadth and depth analyses.

From the cysteine through the phenylalanine, the CDR3 covers 15 amino acids. Here the CDR3 DNA is all that survives: 45 bases in frame from base 1. Looking up the germline V gene yields CDR1 SNHLY and CDR2 FYNNEI. V is pruned by 5 bases and J by 0 bases, leaving 3 bases of the junction without a gene match. Read against the paper, the sample's treatment or condition label means: some 20 received Ad26.COV2.S at low or high dose, single or two shots; 5 received placebo; per-sample allocation not given. Repertoires of vaccine and placebo recipients were sequenced from samples taken on day 63 after the first injection. In Cohort 1b, 25 or so adults aged 18-55 years were enrolled at a single site in Boston, USA, between 29 July and 7 August 2020. As a vaccine, Ad26.COV2.S was a replication-incompetent adenovirus type 26 vector that expressed a prefusion-stabilized SARS-CoV-2 spike protein derived from the original Wuhan strain.

The chain is made from TRBV2 and TRBJ2-1, with 8 bases aligning to TRBD1. The sample consisted of peripheral blood, taken in a trial of Ad26.COV2.S vaccine versus placebo. The TCR originated in a person between 18 and 59 years old who received the Ad26.COV2.S COVID-19 vaccine or a placebo. The DNA sequence is TGTGCCAGCAGTTTCGACAGGGGCTCCTACAATGAGCAGTTCTTC. It codes for CASSFDRGSYNEQFF.